This paragraph reports one T cell receptor (beta chain). Its antigen is unidentified. This specimen comes from a study of PD-1 blockade in classical Hodgkin lymphoma. Whole-study results and caveats: Newly diagnosed patients were reported to exhibit reduced baseline TCR diversity relative to healthy donors. TCR diversity rose significantly by C4D1 in CD4+ but not CD8+ cells.

The protocol was immunoSEQ multiplex PCR, while the TCRdb copy is restricted to in-frame clones and leaves out a portion. The table has about 100,000 clones, 89% seen once. Every one of the patients relapsed after autologous stem cell transplantation (brentuximab vedotin exposure was variable). In germline, CDR1 is LNHDA, CDR2 SQIVND (reference sequence). Trimming removed 3 bases at V and 6 bases at J, with 17 bases between. The CDR3 runs to 15 residues. The gene calls are TRBV19 and TRBJ1-2; D may be TRBD1 (5 bases). The sequences come from peripheral blood mononuclear cells (PBMCs), collected before the second cycle of nivolumab. The sequence was obtained from a human donor with classical Hodgkin lymphoma. The CDR3 nucleotides read TGTGCCAGTAGTATGAATGAGAAGTCGACAGATGGCTACACCTTC. It specifies CASSMNEKSTDGYTF.